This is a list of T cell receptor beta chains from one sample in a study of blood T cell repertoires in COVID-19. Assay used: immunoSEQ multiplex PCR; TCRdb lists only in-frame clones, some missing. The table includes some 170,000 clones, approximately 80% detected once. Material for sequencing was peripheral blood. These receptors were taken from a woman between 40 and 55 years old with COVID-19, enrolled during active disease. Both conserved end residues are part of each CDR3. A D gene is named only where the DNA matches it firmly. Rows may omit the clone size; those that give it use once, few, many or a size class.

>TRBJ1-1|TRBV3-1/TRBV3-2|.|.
CASSQAGQPNTEAFF
TGTGCCAGCAGCCAAGCCGGACAGCCGAACACTGAAGCTTTCTTT
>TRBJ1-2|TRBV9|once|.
CASSAAIQARYGYTF
TGTGCCAGCAGCGCGGCTATACAGGCCCGTTATGGCTACACCTTC
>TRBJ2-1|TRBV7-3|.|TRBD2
CASSSGTSGTNNEQFF
TGTGCCAGCAGCTCTGGGACTAGCGGTACCAACAATGAGCAGTTCTTC
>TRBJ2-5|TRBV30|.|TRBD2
CAWINVAGGQETQYF
TGTGCCTGGATCAACGTGGCGGGGGGGCAAGAGACCCAGTACTTC
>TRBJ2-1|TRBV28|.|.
CASRLDSLLFF
TGTGCCAGCAGACTCGACAGTCTGTTGTTCTTC
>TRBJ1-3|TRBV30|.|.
CAWSKGVGNTIYF
TGTGCCTGGTCGAAGGGGGTCGGAAACACCATATATTTT
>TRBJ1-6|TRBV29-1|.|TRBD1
CSVAEGANSPLHF
TGCAGCGTTGCGGAGGGGGCTAATTCACCCCTCCACTTT
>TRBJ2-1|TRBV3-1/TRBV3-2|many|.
CASSQEGGVNEQFF
TGTGCCAGCAGCCAAGAAGGGGGGGTCAATGAGCAGTTCTTC
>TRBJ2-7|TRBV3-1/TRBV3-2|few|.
CASSQRDRVKTSVYEQYF
TGTGCCAGCAGCCAAAGGGACAGGGTAAAGACTAGCGTCTACGAGCAGTACTTC
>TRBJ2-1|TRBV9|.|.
CASSVFPAGGGNHNEQFF
TGTGCCAGCAGCGTTTTCCCCGCAGGCGGAGGGAATCACAATGAGCAGTTCTTC
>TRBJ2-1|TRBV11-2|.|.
CASSLSTGNEQFF
TGTGCCAGCAGCTTATCTACGGGAAATGAGCAGTTCTTC
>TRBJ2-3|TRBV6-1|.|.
CASSEGRLSSFTDTQYF
TGTGCCAGCAGTGAAGGTCGCCTTAGCAGCTTCACAGATACGCAGTATTTT
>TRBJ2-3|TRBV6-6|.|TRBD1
CASSYLGSRGRNTQYF
TGTGCCAGCAGTTACCTCGGTAGTAGGGGGCGGAATACGCAGTATTTT
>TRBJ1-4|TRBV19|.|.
CASSRWTDEKLFF
TGTGCCAGTAGTAGATGGACAGATGAAAAACTGTTTTTT
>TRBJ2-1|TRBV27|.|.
CASSGGSSYNEQFF
TGTGCCAGCAGTGGCGGCAGCTCCTACAATGAGCAGTTCTTC
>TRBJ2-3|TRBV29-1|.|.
CSVDSSTDTQYF
TGCAGCGTTGATTCAAGCACAGATACGCAGTATTTT
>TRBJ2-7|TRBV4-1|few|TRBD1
CASSTYRGPSEQYF
TGCGCCAGCAGCACCTACAGGGGGCCAAGCGAGCAGTACTTC
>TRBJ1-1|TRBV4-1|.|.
CASSLGSEAFF
TGCGCCAGCAGCCTTGGGAGTGAAGCTTTCTTT
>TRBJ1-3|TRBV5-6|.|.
CASTLLGRESSGNTIYF
TGTGCCAGCACCCTACTCGGCAGGGAAAGCTCTGGAAACACCATATATTTT
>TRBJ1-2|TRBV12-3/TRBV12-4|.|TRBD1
CASSSDRGHGYTF
TGTGCCAGCAGTTCGGACAGGGGGCATGGCTACACCTTC
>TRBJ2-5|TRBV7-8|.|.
CASSLDTQETQYF
TGTGCCAGCAGCTTGGACACACAAGAGACCCAGTACTTC
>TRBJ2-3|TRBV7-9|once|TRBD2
CASSSPGLVGTDTQYF
TGTGCCAGCAGCTCCCCGGGACTAGTGGGCACAGATACGCAGTATTTT
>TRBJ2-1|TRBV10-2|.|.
CASMETIYNEQFF
TGCGCCAGCATGGAGACTATTTACAATGAGCAGTTCTTC
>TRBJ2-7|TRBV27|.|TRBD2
CASSLWGGFVYEQYF
TGTGCCAGCAGTTTATGGGGGGGTTTCGTCTACGAGCAGTACTTC
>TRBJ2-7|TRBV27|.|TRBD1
CASSLRGPHEQYF
TGTGCCAGCAGTTTAAGGGGGCCCCACGAGCAGTACTTC
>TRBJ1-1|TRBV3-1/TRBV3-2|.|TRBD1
CASSHLSQGASEAFF
TGTGCCAGCAGCCACCTAAGCCAGGGGGCTAGTGAAGCTTTCTTT
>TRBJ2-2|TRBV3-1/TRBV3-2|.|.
CASSQVKLLGELFF
TGTGCCAGCAGCCAAGTGAAGCTGCTCGGGGAGCTGTTTTTT
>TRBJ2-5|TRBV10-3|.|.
CAISESGGRETQYF
TGTGCCATCAGTGAATCGGGGGGCCGGGAGACCCAGTACTTC
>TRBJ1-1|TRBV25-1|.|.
CASSGQGNTEAFF
TGTGCCAGCAGTGGGCAGGGGAACACTGAAGCTTTCTTT
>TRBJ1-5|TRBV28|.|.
CASSLGQQLNQPQHF
TGTGCCAGCAGTTTAGGTCAACAGCTGAATCAGCCCCAGCATTTT
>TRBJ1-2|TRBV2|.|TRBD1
CARETGGDGYTF
TGTGCCAGAGAAACAGGGGGCGATGGCTACACCTTC
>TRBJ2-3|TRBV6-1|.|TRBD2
CASSEEAGGSDTQYF
TGTGCCAGCAGTGAAGAGGCGGGGGGCTCGGATACGCAGTATTTT
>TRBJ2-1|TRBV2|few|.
CASSVWDNNEQFF
TGTGCCAGCAGTGTTTGGGACAACAATGAGCAGTTCTTC
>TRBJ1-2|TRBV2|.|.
CASIAETFGGVYGYTF
TGTGCCAGCATCGCTGAAACTTTCGGGGGGGTCTATGGCTACACCTTC
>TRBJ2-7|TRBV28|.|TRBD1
CASRGGQGLGGNIEQYF
TGTGCCAGCAGGGGGGGACAGGGGCTCGGCGGGAATATCGAGCAGTACTTC
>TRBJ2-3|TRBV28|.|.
CASSSLRGSTDTQYF
TGTGCCAGCAGTTCCTTAAGGGGGAGCACAGATACGCAGTATTTT
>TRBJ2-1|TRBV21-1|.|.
CAGGGSNEQFF
TGTGCCGGAGGAGGGTCCAATGAGCAGTTCTTC
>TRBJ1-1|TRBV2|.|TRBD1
CASKKYRDSEAFF
TGTGCCAGCAAAAAATACCGGGACAGTGAAGCTTTCTTT
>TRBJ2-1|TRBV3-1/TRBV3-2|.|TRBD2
CASSEGTSGGARRFF
TGTGCCAGCAGCGAGGGGACTAGCGGGGGGGCCCGGCGGTTCTTC
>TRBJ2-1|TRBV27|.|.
CASSTSVGQFYNEQFF
.
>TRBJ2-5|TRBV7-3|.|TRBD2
CASSLSGGALETQYF
TGTGCCAGCAGCCTAAGCGGGGGTGCATTAGAGACCCAGTACTTC
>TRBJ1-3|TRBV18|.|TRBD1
CASSLTGGESAGNTIYF
TGTGCCAGCTCACTGACAGGGGGCGAATCGGCGGGGAACACCATATATTTT
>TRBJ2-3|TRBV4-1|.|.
CASSHDLRGRTDTQYF
TGCGCCAGCAGCCATGACTTGCGGGGACGCACAGATACGCAGTATTTT
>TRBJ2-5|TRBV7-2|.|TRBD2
CASSFYRLARETQYF
TGTGCCAGCAGCTTTTACCGACTAGCCCGAGAGACCCAGTACTTC
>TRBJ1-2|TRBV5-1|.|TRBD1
CASSFPGTGDFRGYTF
TGCGCCAGCAGCTTCCCCGGGACAGGGGATTTCAGGGGCTACACCTTC
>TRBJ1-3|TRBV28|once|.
CASSGAGSGNTIYF
TGTGCCAGCAGCGGTGCCGGCTCTGGAAACACCATATATTTT
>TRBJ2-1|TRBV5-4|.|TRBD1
CASNLRQGASEQFF
TGTGCCAGCAACTTGCGACAGGGGGCGTCTGAGCAGTTCTTC
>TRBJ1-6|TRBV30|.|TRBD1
CAWSFGTENSPLHF
TGTGCCTGGAGTTTCGGGACAGAAAATTCACCCCTCCACTTT
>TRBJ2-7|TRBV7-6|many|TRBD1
CASSSRTGTSEQYF
TGTGCCAGCAGCTCCAGGACAGGGACGTCGGAGCAGTACTTC
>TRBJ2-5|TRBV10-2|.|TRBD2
CASSEVLGGETQYF
TGCGCCAGCAGTGAGGTCTTGGGAGGGGAGACCCAGTACTTC
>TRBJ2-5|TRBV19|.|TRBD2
CASKKTSGLGETQYF
TGTGCCAGTAAAAAGACTAGCGGTCTAGGGGAGACCCAGTACTTC
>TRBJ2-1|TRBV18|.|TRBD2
CASSLRTSAYNEQFF
TGTGCCAGCTCACTCCGGACTAGCGCGTACAATGAGCAGTTCTTC
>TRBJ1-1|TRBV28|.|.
CASPGGGNTEAFF
TGTGCCAGCCCTGGGGGAGGAAACACTGAAGCTTTCTTT
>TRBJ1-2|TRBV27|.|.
CASSLYGQSNYGYTF
TGTGCCAGCAGTTTATATGGACAGTCTAACTATGGCTACACCTTC
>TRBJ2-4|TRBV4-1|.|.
CASSQTGPNIQYF
TGCGCCAGCAGCCAAACAGGACCAAACATTCAGTACTTC
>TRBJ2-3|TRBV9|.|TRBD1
CASSQTGTASTDTQYF
TGTGCCAGCAGCCAAACCGGGACAGCAAGCACAGATACGCAGTATTTT
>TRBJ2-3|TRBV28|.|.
CASSRGSTDTQYF
TGTGCCAGCAGTCGCGGGAGCACAGATACGCAGTATTTT
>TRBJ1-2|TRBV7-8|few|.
CASSLPGLYGYTF
TGTGCCAGCAGCTTACCAGGCCTGTATGGCTACACCTTC
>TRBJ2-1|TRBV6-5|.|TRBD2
CASSPAGNNEQFF
TGTGCCAGCAGCCCAGCGGGGAACAATGAGCAGTTCTTC